This is a list of T cell receptor beta chains from one sample in a study of T cells after yellow fever vaccination. MiXCR, applied by TCRdb to the 5' RACE reads, yields one record per CDR3 protein. Among about 350,000 distinct CDR3 sequences listed, roughly 8.3% were seen once. Sequences were derived from PBMCs, sampled more than 40 days after the first yellow fever vaccination. These TCRs come from a man aged 18 to 30 who received the YFV17D yellow fever vaccine. Both conserved end residues are part of each CDR3. Fields, in order: clone size, J gene, D gene, V gene, CDR3 protein, CDR3 DNA. The D gene is left open where the match is weak. Expanded clones get a size class; other rows say once, few or many, or leave the size out.

few	TRBJ2-3	.	TRBV28	CASSTRQTDTQYF	TGTGCCAGCAGTACCCGACAGACAGATACGCAGTATTTT
few	TRBJ2-1	TRBD1	TRBV20-1	CSASLDREDEQFF	TGCAGTGCTAGTCTGGACAGGGAAGATGAGCAGTTCTTC
.	TRBJ1-1	.	TRBV18	CASSSGASTEAFF	TGTGCCAGCTCCTCTGGAGCGAGCACTGAAGCTTTCTTT
.	TRBJ2-2	.	TRBV7-3	CASSLTAAAGELFF	TGTGCCAGCAGCTTAACGGCGGCAGCAGGGGAGCTGTTTTTT
few	TRBJ2-2	TRBD1	TRBV24-1	CATSDFFDRGTGELFF	TGTGCCACCAGTGATTTCTTTGACAGGGGAACCGGGGAGCTGTTTTTT
.	TRBJ2-7	.	TRBV20-1	CSAGASYEQYF	TGCAGTGCCGGCGCCAGCTACGAGCAGTACTTC
.	TRBJ1-3	.	TRBV12-3/TRBV12-4	CASWWGLGNTIYF	TGTGCCAGCTGGTGGGGGCTCGGAAACACCATATATTTT
.	TRBJ1-1	TRBD1	TRBV7-9	CASSQTGGEKNTEAFF	TGTGCCAGCAGCCAAACAGGGGGTGAGAAGAACACTGAAGCTTTCTTT
few	TRBJ2-5	.	TRBV20-1	CSAVTVLRLAETQYF	TGCAGTGCTGTTACAGTCCTCAGGCTGGCGGAGACCCAGTACTTC
.	TRBJ1-2	.	TRBV10-3	CAISAFRVGQGNYGYTF	TGTGCCATCAGTGCTTTCAGGGTCGGTCAGGGGAACTATGGCTACACCTTC
.	TRBJ2-5	.	TRBV18	CASSTTGGLKTQYF	TGTGCCAGCTCCACCACCGGGGGGCTAAAGACCCAGTACTTC
many	TRBJ1-1	.	TRBV7-6	CASSLRGGGNTEAFF	TGTGCCAGCAGCTTACGGGGAGGTGGGAACACTGAAGCTTTCTTT
many	TRBJ2-7	.	TRBV7-2	CASRPGRGSYEQYF	TGTGCCAGCAGACCAGGGAGGGGGTCCTACGAGCAGTACTTC
few	TRBJ2-7	.	TRBV3-1	CASSQSGGYEQYF	TGTGCCAGCAGCCAATCCGGGGGCTACGAGCAGTACTTC
few	TRBJ2-5	.	TRBV7-8	CASSPGTYQYF	TGTGCCAGCAGCCCAGGGACTTACCAGTACTTC
few	TRBJ1-2	.	TRBV9	CASSVDGKTNYGYTF	TGTGCCAGCAGCGTAGACGGAAAGACTAACTATGGCTACACCTTC
.	TRBJ1-5	.	TRBV18	CASSPYAPHSKSQPQHF	TGTGCCAGCTCACCATATGCGCCTCACTCTAAAAGCCAGCCCCAGCATTTT
few	TRBJ2-1	.	TRBV20-1	CSARDFRLADGEQFF	TGCAGTGCTAGAGATTTTCGGCTTGCCGACGGTGAGCAGTTCTTC
many	TRBJ1-3	.	TRBV7-9	CASSRDDSGNTIYF	TGTGCCAGCAGCCGCGATGACTCCGGAAACACCATATATTTT
few	TRBJ2-7	.	TRBV20-1	CSARDAQGTRRGNEQYF	TGCAGTGCTAGAGATGCTCAGGGGACGCGACGCGGGAACGAGCAGTACTTC
few	TRBJ2-1	TRBD2	TRBV7-2	CASSFAGLAGGPFSYNEQFF	TGTGCCAGCAGCTTCGCGGGACTAGCGGGGGGGCCTTTCTCCTACAATGAGCAGTTCTTC
many	TRBJ2-3	.	TRBV7-2	CASSLAPHTDTQYF	TGTGCCAGCAGCTTAGCACCGCACACAGATACGCAGTATTTT
.	TRBJ2-1	.	TRBV6-5	CASNNRYNEQFF	TGTGCCAGCAATAACAGGTACAATGAGCAGTTCTTC
.	TRBJ1-1	.	TRBV20-1	CSASGEFMNTEAFF	TGCAGTGCTAGTGGGGAATTCATGAACACTGAAGCTTTCTTT
.	TRBJ2-5	.	TRBV5-5	CASSWGPQDFGTQYF	TGTGCCAGCAGCTGGGGGCCCCAGGATTTTGGGACCCAGTACTTC
few	TRBJ2-1	.	TRBV12-3/TRBV12-4	CASSSPRGVGGEQFF	TGTGCCAGCAGTTCCCCGCGCGGCGTAGGCGGTGAGCAGTTCTTC
few	TRBJ2-1	TRBD1	TRBV6-4	CASSDGRDRGNEQFF	TGTGCCAGCAGTGACGGGCGGGACAGGGGAAATGAGCAGTTCTTC
few	TRBJ2-2	TRBD1	TRBV28	CASTAAGGRSTGELFF	TGTGCCAGCACCGCGGCAGGGGGACGTAGCACCGGGGAGCTGTTTTTT
.	TRBJ2-3	.	TRBV21-1	CASSINLSGIPPDTQYF	TGTGCCAGCAGCATTAATCTATCAGGGATTCCCCCAGATACGCAGTATTTT
.	TRBJ2-1	TRBD2	TRBV7-6	CASSLAPGGANEQFF	TGTGCCAGCAGCTTAGCCCCCGGGGGGGCCAATGAGCAGTTCTTC
.	TRBJ2-7	TRBD1	TRBV6-1	CASRVGQGARHEQYF	TGTGCCAGCAGAGTGGGACAGGGGGCGAGGCACGAGCAGTACTTC
.	TRBJ2-5	TRBD1	TRBV29-1	CSVAGTGPETQYF	TGCAGCGTTGCCGGGACAGGGCCAGAGACCCAGTACTTC
.	TRBJ2-1	TRBD2	TRBV7-2	CASSLEGTSHEQFF	TGTGCCAGCAGCTTAGAGGGGACTAGCCATGAGCAGTTCTTC
many	TRBJ2-1	.	TRBV20-1	CSPASRNNEQFF	TGCAGCCCGGCGAGCCGAAACAATGAGCAGTTCTTC
few	TRBJ1-2	.	TRBV18	CASSKSGEEIYGYTF	TGTGCCAGCTCAAAGTCTGGGGAAGAGATCTATGGCTACACCTTC
.	TRBJ1-1	.	TRBV12-3/TRBV12-4	CASSPRTRYTEAFF	TGTGCCAGCAGTCCCCGGACTCGGTACACTGAAGCTTTCTTT
.	TRBJ1-1	.	TRBV20-1	CSARPGSGHTEAFF	TGCAGTGCTCGCCCCGGGTCCGGTCACACTGAAGCTTTCTTT
few	TRBJ2-1	.	TRBV12-5	CASGLGLEQFF	TGTGCTAGTGGTTTGGGGTTGGAGCAGTTCTTC
.	TRBJ2-1	TRBD2	TRBV19	CASSISGGAPYNEQFF	TGTGCCAGTAGTATTAGCGGGGGGGCCCCCTACAATGAGCAGTTCTTC
.	TRBJ1-5	.	TRBV19	CASSVDGFNQPQHF	TGTGCCAGTAGCGTGGACGGGTTCAATCAGCCCCAGCATTTT
few	TRBJ2-7	.	TRBV7-9	CASRSGNSYEQYF	TGTGCCAGCCGGTCGGGGAACTCCTACGAGCAGTACTTC